This entry lists 30 T cell receptor beta chains sequenced from one sample in a study of blood T cell repertoires in COVID-19. TCRdb keeps only in-frame clones here, not all; method: immunoSEQ multiplex PCR. The sample lists just under 60,000 clones, around 81% occurring once. Sample: peripheral blood. The receptor set was obtained from an elderly man with COVID-19, enrolled during active disease.

The gene calls are TRBV5-5 and TRBJ2-1; D is possibly TRBD2 (5 bases). Trimming removed 3 bases from V and 15 bases from J, with 16 bases in between. The CDR3 runs 12 residues. The germline V gene has CDR1 SGHKS and CDR2 YYEKEE (reference sequence). The CDR3 DNA is TGTGCCAGCAGCTCTGACGGGCCCCGGGGGTTCTTC. This encodes CASSSDGPRGFF.

The chain uses TRBV12-3 or TRBV12-4 and TRBJ2-5; the D is unclear. The V end lost 5 bases, the J end lost 0 bases, and 7 bases lay between the germline ends. CDR3 length equals 13 residues. The CDR3 sequence: CASSDTYQETQYF. CDR3 DNA sequence: TGTGCCAGCAGTGACACGTACCAAGAGACCCAGTACTTC.

This chain joins TRBV5-1 and TRBJ1-2; D gene ambiguous. Germline V gene sequence: CDR1 SGHRS, CDR2 YFSETQ. This CDR3 is 16 amino acids long. V shed 0 bases and J shed 2 bases, with 14 bases lying between them. This chain's CDR3 is CASSLDQAIRNYGYTF. For the CDR3, the DNA is TGCGCCAGCAGCTTGGATCAGGCTATCAGGAACTATGGCTACACCTTC.

The V call is TRBV14, the J call TRBJ2-5; the D gene is possibly TRBD1 (5 bases). The CDR3 loop spans 13 amino acids. V was clipped by 5 bases and J by 5 bases, with 12 bases between them. The germline V gene has CDR1 SGHDN and CDR2 FVKESK. The CDR3 DNA reads as TGTGCCAGCAGCTACAGCCCAGGGGAGACCCAGTACTTC. This sequence encodes CASSYSPGETQYF.

The chain uses TRBV30 and TRBJ1-2; D is unresolved. The CDR3 covers 15 residues. In germline, CDR1 is GTSNPN, CDR2 SVGIG (reference sequence). V lost 1 base to trimming and J lost 7 bases, with 19 bases between them. The CDR3 loop reads CAWSGDAIFTGGYTF. DNA of the CDR3: TGTGCCTGGAGTGGTGACGCAATTTTTACGGGTGGCTACACCTTC. Together with reference TRBV30 and TRBJ1-2, the CDR3 gives the full variable domain: SQTIHQWPATLVQPVGSPLSLECTVEGTSNPNLYWYRQAAGRGLQLLFYSVGIGQISSEVPQNLSASRPQDRQFILSSKKLLLSDSGFYLCAWSGDAIFTGGYTFGSGTRLTVV.

V gene TRBV16 combines with J gene TRBJ2-7; 8 bases are a match to TRBD2. V was pared by 0 bases and J by 7 bases, with 14 bases of the junction left unmatched. CDR3 length: 17 residues. Germline CDR1 KGHSY, CDR2 FQNENV. Here the CDR3 DNA reads TGTGCCAGCAGCCAATCGGCGGCGGGAGGAGGGCCTCGGGAGCAGTACGTC. Translation gives CASSQSAAGGGPREQYV.

This clone was detected a few times. The chain employs TRBV7-2 and TRBJ1-5; 9 bases line up with TRBD1. Looked up from germline, CDR1 is SGHTA and CDR2 is FQGNSA. V shed 3 bases, J shed 0 bases, and the junction held 6 bases outside the gene matches. CDR3 length equals 17 residues. In DNA, the CDR3 is TGTGCCAGCAGCTTGACCGGGACAGGGCATAGCAATCAGCCCCAGCATTTT. This encodes CASSLTGTGHSNQPQHF. Supplemented by reference TRBV7-2 and TRBJ1-5, the full variable domain reads GAGVSQSPSNKVTEKGKDVELRCDPISGHTALYWYRQSLGQGLEFLIYFQGNSAPDKSGLPSDRFSAERTGGSVSTLTIQRTQQEDSAVYLCASSLTGTGHSNQPQHFGDGTRLSIL.

The V call is TRBV30, the J call TRBJ1-1; possibly TRBD1 for D (6 bases). V was cut by 3 bases and J by 2 bases, with 13 bases left in between. The CDR3 consists of 14 residues. In germline, CDR1 is GTSNPN, CDR2 SVGIG (reference sequence). DNA of the CDR3: TGTGCCTGGAGCCATACGACAGGAAACACTGAAGCTTTCTTT. It is translated as CAWSHTTGNTEAFF.

V gene TRBV7-2 combines with J gene TRBJ2-7, with 10 bases aligning to TRBD1. CDR3 length: 14 residues. V lost 4 bases, J lost 1 base, and 1 base stayed unmatched. Germline assignment: CDR1 SGHTA and CDR2 FQGNSA. CDR3 loop: CASSWGQGSYEQYV. The DNA of the CDR3 is TGTGCCAGCAGCTGGGGACAGGGGTCCTACGAGCAGTACGTC.

CDR3 residues: CASSEAGGEFQPQHF. Written as DNA, the CDR3 is TGTGCCAGCAGTGAAGCAGGGGGCGAGTTTCAGCCCCAGCATTTT. The chain recombines TRBV6-1 with TRBJ1-5, with 7 bases lining up with TRBD1. J was trimmed by 6 bases and V by 0 bases; bases with no gene match: 5. Germline-derived CDR1 and CDR2 are MNHNS and SASEGT. The CDR3 has 15 amino acids.

The chain employs TRBV5-6 and TRBJ1-1; D gene ambiguous. V was clipped by 5 bases and J by 3 bases, with 14 bases between them. CDR1 is SGHDT, CDR2 YYEEEE, per germline. The CDR3 consists of 14 residues. CDR3 coding DNA: TGTGCCAGCAGGGCAGGACTGCTGGACACTGAAGCTTTCTTT. This gives the protein CASRAGLLDTEAFF.

V usage is TRBV28 and J usage is TRBJ2-2; perhaps TRBD2 as D (5 bases). V lost 5 bases to trimming and J lost 0 bases, with 10 bases between them. The CDR3 contains 15 residues. CDR1 is MDHEN and CDR2 is SYDVKM in the germline V gene. The CDR3 coding sequence is TGTGCCAGCAGTCCGAGCGGTACGAACACCGGGGAGCTGTTTTTT. It specifies CASSPSGTNTGELFF.

The CDR3 region has the DNA TGTGCCAGCAGCTTTAGACAGGGGGCTCGGGAAAAACTGTTTTTT. It encodes CASSFRQGAREKLFF. The chain is built from TRBV7-6 and TRBJ1-4, with TRBD1 matching 10 bases. Germline V gene sequence: CDR1 SGHVS, CDR2 FNYEAQ. There are 15 residues in the CDR3. V shed 3 bases and J 8 bases; nucleotides not matched to a gene: 6.

CDR3 loop: CASSPPQGANTEAFF. The CDR3 DNA reads TGTGCCAGCTCACCACCCCAGGGGGCCAACACTGAAGCTTTCTTT. The rearrangement links TRBV18 to TRBJ1-1, with 8 bases identical to TRBD1. Unmatched junction bases numbered 2, after V lost 0 bases and J lost 2 bases. The CDR3 is 15 residues long. Per the germline V gene, CDR1 is KGHSH and CDR2 is LQKENI.

The chain joins TRBV9 to TRBJ2-1; 9 bases map to TRBD2. Germline V gene data show CDR1 as SGDLS and CDR2 as YYNGEE. With 0 bases clipped from V and 7 bases from J, the junction kept 8 bases outside the gene matches. CDR3 size: 16 residues. CDR3 DNA: TGTGCCAGCAGCGTAGCCCCTAGCGGGATCGGGAATGAGCAGTTCTTC. It translates to CASSVAPSGIGNEQFF.

This clone was counted a few times. J is TRBJ2-5 and V is TRBV27, with TRBD1 as a possible D gene (6 bases). The CDR3 is made up of 13 amino acids. V lost 1 base, J lost 4 bases, and 7 bases lay in between. Germline V gives CDR1 MNHEY, CDR2 SMNVEV (reference sequence). The CDR3 DNA sequence: TGTGCCAGCAGTTTATACAGGGCAGAGACCCAGTACTTC. Residues: CASSLYRAETQYF.

The chain carries TRBV4-1 and TRBJ2-3; 7 positions match TRBD2. CDR3 size: 14 residues. The J segment lost 2 bases and the V segment lost 6 bases, leaving 5 bases of the junction unmatched. The germline CDR1 and CDR2 sequences are MGHRA and YSYEKL. The CDR3 sequence is CASRNAGATDTQYF. In DNA form, the CDR3 reads TGCGCCAGCAGAAATGCGGGAGCCACAGATACGCAGTATTTT.

The chain combines TRBV3-1 (or the pseudogene TRBV3-2) with TRBJ1-1; D gene unclear. V was trimmed by 2 bases and J by 5 bases, leaving 15 bases between them. CDR1 and CDR2 (germline): LGHDT, YNNKEL (reference sequence). The length of the CDR3 is 15 residues. CDR3 residues: CASSQSERAGTEAFF. The CDR3 DNA reads TGTGCCAGCAGCCAAAGTGAGAGGGCTGGGACTGAAGCTTTCTTT.

J is TRBJ2-2 and V is TRBV3-1 (or the pseudogene TRBV3-2); perhaps TRBD1 as D (6 bases). Per the germline V gene, CDR1 is LGHDT and CDR2 is YNNKEL (reference sequence). The CDR3 runs 15 residues. V lost 0 bases and J 6 bases, leaving 11 bases between the germline ends. The CDR3 DNA is TGTGCCAGCAGCCAAGATAACAGGGCATCCGGGGAGCTGTTTTTT. Its protein product is CASSQDNRASGELFF.

This chain uses TRBV27 with TRBJ2-2, with 8 bases that match TRBD1. V lost 5 bases to trimming and J lost 6 bases; unmatched junction nucleotides: 8. This CDR3 region has 15 residues. CDR1 and CDR2 (germline): MNHEY, SMNVEV (reference sequence). The CDR3 DNA reads TGTGCCAGCAGTCCCACACAGGGGGAGGCCGGGGAGCTGTTTTTT. Its translation: CASSPTQGEAGELFF.

V gene TRBV29-1 combines with J gene TRBJ2-6; D gene ambiguous. This CDR3 has 12 amino acids. The germline V gene encodes CDR1 SQVTM and CDR2 ANQGSEA. Trimming left V 5 bases short and J 4 bases short, with 6 bases between. In DNA, the CDR3 is TGCAGCGTTCCTTTGGGGGCCAACGTCCTGACTTTC. Translating it yields CSVPLGANVLTF.

This clone was seen many times. V usage is TRBV7-2 and J usage is TRBJ1-4; TRBD1 aligns across 7 bases. The germline V gene encodes CDR1 SGHTA and CDR2 FQGNSA. Trimming cost V 5 bases and J 4 bases; bases outside gene matches: 7. This CDR3 has 15 amino acids. CDR3 region: CASSAGGRGNEKLFF. CDR3 in DNA: TGTGCCAGCAGCGCAGGGGGAAGGGGTAATGAAAAACTGTTTTTT.

A single count supports this clone. The gene calls are TRBV7-2 and TRBJ1-5, with D maybe TRBD1 (5 bases). Germline V gives CDR1 SGHTA, CDR2 FQGNSA. The CDR3 extends over 15 amino acids. V lost 1 base to trimming and J lost 4 bases, with 11 bases between them. The CDR3, as DNA: TGTGCCAGCAGCTTAGAAGCCAGGGATAATCAGCCCCAGCATTTT. As protein: CASSLEARDNQPQHF.

The chain employs TRBV27 and TRBJ1-2; 8 bases fit TRBD1. Germline V gene lookup returns CDR1 MNHEY and CDR2 SMNVEV (reference sequence). With 5 bases clipped from V and 4 bases from J, the junction kept 9 bases outside the gene matches. The CDR3 is 15 amino acids. The CDR3 loop is CASSAWTGMSYGYTF. The CDR3 DNA follows: TGTGCCAGCAGTGCTTGGACAGGGATGAGCTATGGCTACACCTTC.

Regarding this clone: This same CDR3 is encoded by further DNA sequences in the sample. The rearrangement links TRBV18 to TRBJ1-1, with D possibly being TRBD1 (5 bases). Between the trimmed V and J ends, which lost 6 bases and 4 bases, there was a span of 12 bases. Germline lookup yields CDR1 KGHSH and CDR2 LQKENI. The CDR3 is made up of 13 amino acids. The CDR3 loop reads CASSPAGGTEAFF. The CDR3 DNA follows: TGTGCCAGCTCCCCAGCGGGGGGCACTGAAGCTTTCTTT. The variable domain in full, with the rest retrieved from reference TRBV18 and TRBJ1-1, is NAGVMQNPRHLVRRRGQEARLRCSPMKGHSHVYWYRQLPEEGLKFMVYLQKENIIDESGMPKERFSAEFPKEGPSILRIQQVVRGDSAAYFCASSPAGGTEAFFGQGTRLTVV.

The genes are TRBV10-2 and TRBJ1-1; 8 bases map to TRBD1. Germline CDR1 WSHSY, CDR2 SAAADI. The trim removed 8 bases at V and 6 bases at J, leaving 8 bases unmatched. The length of the CDR3 is 13 residues. In nucleotides, the CDR3 is TGCGCCAGCCACGGACAGGGAAGACCTGAAGCTTTCTTT. Translated, it gives CASHGQGRPEAFF.

CDR3 in amino acids: CASRMGLSYEQYF. CDR3 bases: TGCGCCAGCCGGATGGGACTGTCCTACGAGCAGTACTTC. This sequence joins TRBV5-1 and TRBJ2-7, with a weak D call TRBD2 (6 bases). From germline, CDR1 is SGHRS and CDR2 YFSETQ. V was trimmed by 7 bases and J by 1 base, leaving 12 bases between them. The CDR3 has 13 residues.

The rearrangement joins TRBV2 to TRBJ1-5, with D perhaps matching TRBD1 (5 bases). The CDR3 has 14 amino acids. V lost 4 bases to trimming and J lost 0 bases, with 7 bases between them. Per the germline V gene, CDR1 is SNHLY and CDR2 is FYNNEI. CDR3 coding DNA: TGTGCCAGCAGTGCGACAGTTAGCAATCAGCCCCAGCATTTT. Translating gives CASSATVSNQPQHF.

This clone was recorded once. CDR3: CASSYQHNQPQHF. In nucleotides, the CDR3 is TGTGCCAGCAGTTACCAACATAATCAGCCCCAGCATTTT. The chain has TRBV6-2 or TRBV6-3 and TRBJ1-5; D remains ambiguous. Deletions cut 2 bases from V and 4 bases from J, with 6 bases between. CDR1 and CDR2 (germline): MNHEY, SVGEGT. The CDR3 has 13 amino acids.

The V gene is TRBV28, the J gene TRBJ1-4; no clear D gene. This CDR3 has 20 residues. The germline CDR1 and CDR2 sequences are MDHEN and SYDVKM. Trimming took off 9 bases at V and 5 bases at J, with 34 bases between the two ends. CDR3 bases: TGTGCCAGTCAGAGAGGTTCTTTATTGGGTTTCTTTACTGGGAATGAAAAACTGTTTTTT. This codes for CASQRGSLLGFFTGNEKLFF.